This T cell receptor (beta chain) was captured in a study of cytomegalovirus exposure and HLA in healthy donors. The CDR3 has 18 amino acids. Regarding the study as a whole: Accurate prediction of most subjects' HLA-A and HLA-B alleles from TCR beta sequences was reported. Cytomegalovirus-associated status was assigned to more than 150 TCR beta chains. A missense DCLRE1C variant was associated with V- and J-gene trimming of TCR beta chains in a later analysis, and an independent cohort replicated the association. Most likely, a cluster of highly shared sequence variants arose as a sequencing artifact.

PCR primers comprised 60 Vbeta and 13 Jbeta primers. Data came from immunoSEQ multiplex PCR; TCRdb stores just in-frame clones and leaves some out. The table records under 200,000 clones, 82% of them present only once. In the case of this clone: The antigen remains undetermined.

Sequenced: PBMCs. The origin of this receptor is a woman aged 18-29 years in good health and CMV-seronegative. V gene TRBV21-1 combines with J gene TRBJ2-1; the table's D call TRBD2 went unverified against the DNA. TRBV21-1 is a pseudogene segment. The CDR3 DNA follows: TGTGCCAGCAGCAGCTTGAGGACGGGAGGGCCGCCAAACAATGAGCAGTTCTTC. Its translation is CASSSLRTGGPPNNEQFF.